Here is one TCR beta chain with its context. The sample is drawn from a study of blood T cell repertoires in COVID-19. Study background: PBMCs, B-cell-depleted T cells, or T cells provided the cDNA or gDNA that made up the material.

Produced via immunoSEQ multiplex PCR; TCRdb's table is partial and in-frame only. Of approximately 110,000 clones listed, less than 75% are singletons. V shed 6 bases and J shed 6 bases, with 9 bases lying between them. Germline CDR1 is SNHLY and CDR2 is FYNNEI. CDR3 size: 11 residues. Source material: peripheral blood. The rearrangement joins TRBV2 to TRBJ2-7; D is uncertain. The sequence derives from a human donor with acute or convalescent COVID-19. The donor label of this sample is uncertain. The CDR3 sequence is CASRGTAEQYF. Here the CDR3 DNA reads TGTGCCAGCAGGGGCACCGCCGAGCAGTACTTC.